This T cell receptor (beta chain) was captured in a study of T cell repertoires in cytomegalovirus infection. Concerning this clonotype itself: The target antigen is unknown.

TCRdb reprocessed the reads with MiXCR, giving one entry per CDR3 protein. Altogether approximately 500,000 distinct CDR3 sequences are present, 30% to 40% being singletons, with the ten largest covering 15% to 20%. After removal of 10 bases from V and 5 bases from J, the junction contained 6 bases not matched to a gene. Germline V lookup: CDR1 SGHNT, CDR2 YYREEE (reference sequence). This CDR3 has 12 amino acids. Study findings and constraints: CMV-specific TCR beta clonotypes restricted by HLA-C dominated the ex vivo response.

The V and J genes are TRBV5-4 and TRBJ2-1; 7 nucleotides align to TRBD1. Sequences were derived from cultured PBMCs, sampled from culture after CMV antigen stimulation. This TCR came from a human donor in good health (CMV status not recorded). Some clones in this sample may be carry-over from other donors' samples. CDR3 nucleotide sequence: TGTGCCTCCCGACAGGGAAACAATGAGCAGTTCTTC. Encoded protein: CASRQGNNEQFF.